This T cell receptor beta chain was profiled in a study of vaccination and CD4 T cells after COVID-19. Background on the study: Controls had a CEFX pool, an HIV-1 Nef pool, or no peptide added.

The CDR3 contains 13 residues. Germline CDR1 is DFQATT and CDR2 is SNEGSKA (reference sequence). Described treatment: roughly ten-day PBMC culture with coronavirus spike peptide pools or control peptides (ViraFEST assay). Unexposed donor CD4+ T cells predated the COVID-19 pandemic, collected 2011-2018. On this clonotype: Its antigen is as yet unknown. A read error may account for a junction end that differs from germline.

With the Oncomine TCR Beta short-read assay, DNA from cultured CD4+ T cells was sequenced. Investigators isolated genomic DNA from cultured CD4+ T cells. Each CDR3 protein is one row after TCRdb ran MiXCR on the PCR reads. The table lists some 10,000 distinct CDR3 sequences, almost 30% of them singletons. The J gene is TRBJ2-2, the V gene TRBV20-1; 8 bases match TRBD2. Material for sequencing was CD4+ T cells from blood, cultured in vitro. This clonotype originated in a human donor in good health. CDR3 sequence reads: CSASGRAAGGLFF. The CDR3 DNA reads as TGCAGTGCTAGCGGGAGGGCCGCCGGGGGGCTGTTTTTT.